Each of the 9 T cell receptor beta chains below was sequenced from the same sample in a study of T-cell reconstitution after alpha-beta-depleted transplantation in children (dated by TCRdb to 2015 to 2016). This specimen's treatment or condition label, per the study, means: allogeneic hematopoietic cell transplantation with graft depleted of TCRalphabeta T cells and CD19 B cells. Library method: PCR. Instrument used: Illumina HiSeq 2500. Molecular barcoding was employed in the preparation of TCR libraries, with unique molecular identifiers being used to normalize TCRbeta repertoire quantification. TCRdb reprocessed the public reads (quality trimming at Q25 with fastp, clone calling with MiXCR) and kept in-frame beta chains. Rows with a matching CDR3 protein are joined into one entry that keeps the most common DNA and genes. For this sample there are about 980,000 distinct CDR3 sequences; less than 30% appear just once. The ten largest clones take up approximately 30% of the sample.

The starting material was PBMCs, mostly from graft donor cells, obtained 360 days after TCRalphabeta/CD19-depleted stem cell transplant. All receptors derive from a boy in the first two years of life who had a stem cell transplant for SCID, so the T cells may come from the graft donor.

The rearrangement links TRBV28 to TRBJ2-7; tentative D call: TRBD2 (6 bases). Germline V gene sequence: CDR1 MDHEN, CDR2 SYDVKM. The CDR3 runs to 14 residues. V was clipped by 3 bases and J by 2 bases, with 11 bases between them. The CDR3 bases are TGTGCCAGCAGTTTGGGGGGAATTGCCTACGAGCAGTACTTC. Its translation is CASSLGGIAYEQYF.

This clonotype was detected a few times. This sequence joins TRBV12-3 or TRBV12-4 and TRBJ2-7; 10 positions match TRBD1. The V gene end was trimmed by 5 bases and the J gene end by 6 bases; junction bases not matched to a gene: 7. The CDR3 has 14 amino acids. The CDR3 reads CASSPRDRGREQYF. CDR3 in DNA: TGTGCCAGCAGTCCTCGGGACAGGGGACGCGAGCAGTACTTC.

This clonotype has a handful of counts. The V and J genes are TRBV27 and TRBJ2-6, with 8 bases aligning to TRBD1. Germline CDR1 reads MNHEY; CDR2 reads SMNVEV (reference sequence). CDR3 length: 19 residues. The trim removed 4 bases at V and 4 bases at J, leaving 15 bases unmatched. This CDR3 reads CASSSTEVRGPWGANVLTF. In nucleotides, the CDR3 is TGTGCCAGCAGTTCCACGGAGGTCAGGGGGCCCTGGGGGGCCAACGTCCTGACTTTC.

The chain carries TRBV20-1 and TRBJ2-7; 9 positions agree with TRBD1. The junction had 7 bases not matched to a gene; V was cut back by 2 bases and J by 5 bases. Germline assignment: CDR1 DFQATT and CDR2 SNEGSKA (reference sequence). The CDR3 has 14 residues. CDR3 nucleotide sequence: TGCAGTGCTAGACATGACAGGGGGGGCCACGAGCAGTACTTC. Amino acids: CSARHDRGGHEQYF.

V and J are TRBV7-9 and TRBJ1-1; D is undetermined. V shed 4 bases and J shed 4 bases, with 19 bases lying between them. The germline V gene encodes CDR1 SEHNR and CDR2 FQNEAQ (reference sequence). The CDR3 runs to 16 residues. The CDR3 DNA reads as TGTGCCAGCAGCTCAGAGGCAGCCCGTTGGTTCACTGAAGCTTTCTTT. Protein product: CASSSEAARWFTEAFF.

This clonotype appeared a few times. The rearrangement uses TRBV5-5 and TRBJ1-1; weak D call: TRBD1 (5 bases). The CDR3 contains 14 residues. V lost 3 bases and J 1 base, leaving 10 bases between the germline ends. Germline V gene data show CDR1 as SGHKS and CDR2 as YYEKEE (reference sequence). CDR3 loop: CASSSFGGNTEAFF. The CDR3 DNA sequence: TGTGCCAGCAGCTCTTTCGGGGGGAACACTGAAGCTTTCTTT. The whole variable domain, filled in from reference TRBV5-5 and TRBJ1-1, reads DAGVTQSPTHLIKTRGQQVTLRCSPISGHKSVSWYQQVLGQGPQFIFQYYEKEERGRGNFPDRFSARQFPNYSSELNVNALLLGDSALYLCASSSFGGNTEAFFGQGTRLTVV.

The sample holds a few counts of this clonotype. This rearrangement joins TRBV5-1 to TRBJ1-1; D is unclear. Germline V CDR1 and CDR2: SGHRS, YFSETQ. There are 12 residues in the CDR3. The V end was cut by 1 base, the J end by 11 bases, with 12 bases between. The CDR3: CASSLIGEPAFF. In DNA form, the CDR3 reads TGCGCCAGCAGCTTGATCGGAGAGCCGGCTTTCTTT.

This CDR3 reads CASSLVVRAGEVTGELFF. Written as DNA, the CDR3 is TGTGCCAGCAGTTTAGTGGTTCGGGCGGGGGAGGTTACCGGGGAGCTGTTTTTT. This sequence joins TRBV12-3 or TRBV12-4 and TRBJ2-2, with 7 bases lining up with TRBD2. This CDR3 comprises 18 residues. With V trimmed by 1 base and J by 5 bases, 13 bases remained unmatched.

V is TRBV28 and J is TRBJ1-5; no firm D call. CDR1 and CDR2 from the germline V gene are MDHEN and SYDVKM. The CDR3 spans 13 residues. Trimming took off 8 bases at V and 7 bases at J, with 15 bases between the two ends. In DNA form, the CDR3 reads TGTGCCAGCGGGGAGGTATATCCCCAGCCCCAGCATTTT. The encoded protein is CASGEVYPQPQHF.